This TCR beta chain was recovered during a study of OX40 agonist ivuxolimab in advanced cancers. From germline, CDR1 is SGDLS and CDR2 YYNGEE. The V end lost 0 bases, the J end lost 0 bases, and 7 bases lay between the germline ends. The CDR3 runs 15 residues. Here immunoSEQ multiplex PCR was the method, and the copy in TCRdb shows in-frame clones only, minus some. The sample consists of more than 60,000 clones, 80% to 85% of them appearing once. The source material was CD4+ or CD8+ T cells sorted from blood, sampled in a trial of the OX40 agonist ivuxolimab. V gene TRBV9 combines with J gene TRBJ2-4; the D is unclear. This TCR derives from an adult with an advanced solid tumor such as melanoma, head and neck, liver or kidney cancer. This CDR3 reads CASSVAGGAKNIQYF. As DNA, the CDR3 is TGTGCCAGCAGCGTAGCTGGCGGAGCCAAAAACATTCAGTACTTC.